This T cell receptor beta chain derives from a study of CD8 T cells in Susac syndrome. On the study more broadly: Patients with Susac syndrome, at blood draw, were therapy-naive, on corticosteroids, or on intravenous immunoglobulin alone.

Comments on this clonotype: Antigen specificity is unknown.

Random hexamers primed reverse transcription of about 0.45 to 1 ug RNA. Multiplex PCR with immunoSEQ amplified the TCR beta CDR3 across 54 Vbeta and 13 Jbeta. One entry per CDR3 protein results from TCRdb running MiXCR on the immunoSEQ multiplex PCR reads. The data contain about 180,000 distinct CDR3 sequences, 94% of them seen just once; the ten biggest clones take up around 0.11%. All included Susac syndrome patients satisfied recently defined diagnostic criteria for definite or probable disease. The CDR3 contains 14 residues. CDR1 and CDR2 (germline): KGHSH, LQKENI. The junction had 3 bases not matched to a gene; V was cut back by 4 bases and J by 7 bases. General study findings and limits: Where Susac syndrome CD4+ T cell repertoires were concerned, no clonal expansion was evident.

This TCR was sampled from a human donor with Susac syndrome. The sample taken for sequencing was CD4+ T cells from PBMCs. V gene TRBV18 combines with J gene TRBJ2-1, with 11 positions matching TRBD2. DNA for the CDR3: TGTGCCAGCTCACTAGCGGGGGGGCCAAATGAGCAGTTCTTC. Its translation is CASSLAGGPNEQFF.